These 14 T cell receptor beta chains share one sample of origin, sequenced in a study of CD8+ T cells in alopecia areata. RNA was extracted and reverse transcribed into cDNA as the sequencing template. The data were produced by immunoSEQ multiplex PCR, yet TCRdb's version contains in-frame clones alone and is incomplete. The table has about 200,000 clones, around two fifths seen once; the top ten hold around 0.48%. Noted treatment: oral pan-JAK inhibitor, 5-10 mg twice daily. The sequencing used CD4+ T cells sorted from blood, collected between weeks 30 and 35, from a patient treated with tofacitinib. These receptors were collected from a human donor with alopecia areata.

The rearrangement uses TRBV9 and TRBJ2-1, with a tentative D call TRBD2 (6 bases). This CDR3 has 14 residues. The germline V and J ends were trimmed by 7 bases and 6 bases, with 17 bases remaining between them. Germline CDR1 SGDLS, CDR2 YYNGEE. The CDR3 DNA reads TGTGCCAGCGCTTTTCGGCGGGACTCCAATGAGCAGTTCTTC. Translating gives CASAFRRDSNEQFF.

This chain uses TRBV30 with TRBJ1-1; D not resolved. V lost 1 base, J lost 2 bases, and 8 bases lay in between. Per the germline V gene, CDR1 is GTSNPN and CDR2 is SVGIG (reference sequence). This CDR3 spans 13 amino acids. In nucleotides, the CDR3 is TGTGCCTGGAGTGCGGACGGTAACACTGAAGCTTTCTTT. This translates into CAWSADGNTEAFF.

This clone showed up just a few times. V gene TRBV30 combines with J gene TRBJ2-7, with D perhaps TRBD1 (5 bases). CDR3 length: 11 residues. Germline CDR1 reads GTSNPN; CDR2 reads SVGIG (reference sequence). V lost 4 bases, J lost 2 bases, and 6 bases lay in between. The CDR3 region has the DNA TGTGCCTGGAAGGGGACCTACGAGCAGTACTTC. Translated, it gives CAWKGTYEQYF.

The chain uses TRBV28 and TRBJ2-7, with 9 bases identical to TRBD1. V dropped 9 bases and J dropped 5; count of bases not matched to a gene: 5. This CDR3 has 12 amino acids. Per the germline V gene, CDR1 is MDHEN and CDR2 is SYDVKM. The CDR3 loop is CASRQGEDEQYF. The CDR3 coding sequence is TGTGCCAGTCGACAGGGGGAAGACGAGCAGTACTTC.

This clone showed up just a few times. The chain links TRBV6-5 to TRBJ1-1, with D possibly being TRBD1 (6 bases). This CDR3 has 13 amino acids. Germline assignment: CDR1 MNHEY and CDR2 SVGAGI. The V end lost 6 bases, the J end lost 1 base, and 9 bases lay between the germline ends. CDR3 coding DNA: TGTGCCAGCAGGGACAGAACGAACACTGAAGCTTTCTTT. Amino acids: CASRDRTNTEAFF.

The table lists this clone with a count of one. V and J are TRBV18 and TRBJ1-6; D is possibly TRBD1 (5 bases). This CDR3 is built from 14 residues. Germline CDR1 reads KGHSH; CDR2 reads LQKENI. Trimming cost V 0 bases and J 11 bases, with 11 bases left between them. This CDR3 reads CASSPPGTVTPLHF. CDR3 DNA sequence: TGTGCCAGCTCACCACCAGGGACCGTGACACCCCTCCACTTT.

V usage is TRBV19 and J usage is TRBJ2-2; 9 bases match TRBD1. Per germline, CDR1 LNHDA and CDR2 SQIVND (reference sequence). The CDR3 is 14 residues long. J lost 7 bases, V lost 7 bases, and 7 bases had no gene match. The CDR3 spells CASTNRGRVGELFF. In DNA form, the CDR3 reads TGTGCCAGTACAAACAGGGGGCGAGTCGGGGAGCTGTTTTTT.

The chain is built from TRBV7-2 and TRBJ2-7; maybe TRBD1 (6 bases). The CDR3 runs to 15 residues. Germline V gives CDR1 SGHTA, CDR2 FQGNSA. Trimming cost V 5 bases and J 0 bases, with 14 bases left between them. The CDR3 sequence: CASSVGGYSSYEQYF. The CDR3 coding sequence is TGTGCCAGCAGCGTTGGGGGCTACAGCTCCTACGAGCAGTACTTC.

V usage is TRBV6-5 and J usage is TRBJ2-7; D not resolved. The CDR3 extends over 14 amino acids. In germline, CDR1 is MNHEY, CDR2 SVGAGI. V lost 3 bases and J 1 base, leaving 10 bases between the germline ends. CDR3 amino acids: CASSYDGASYEQYF. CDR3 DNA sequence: TGTGCCAGCAGTTATGACGGCGCGTCCTACGAGCAGTACTTC.

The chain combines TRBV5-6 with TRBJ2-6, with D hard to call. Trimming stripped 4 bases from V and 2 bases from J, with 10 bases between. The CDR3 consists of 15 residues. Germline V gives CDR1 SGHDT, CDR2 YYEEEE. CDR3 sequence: CASSVDEAGANVLTF. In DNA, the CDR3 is TGTGCCAGCAGCGTAGACGAGGCTGGGGCCAACGTCCTGACTTTC.

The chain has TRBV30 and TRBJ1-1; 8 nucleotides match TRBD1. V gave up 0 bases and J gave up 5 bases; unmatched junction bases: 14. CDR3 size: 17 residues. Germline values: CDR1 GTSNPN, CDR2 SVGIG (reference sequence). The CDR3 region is CAWSVRSVGQGSTEAFF. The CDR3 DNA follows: TGTGCCTGGAGTGTACGTAGTGTTGGACAGGGATCGACTGAAGCTTTCTTT. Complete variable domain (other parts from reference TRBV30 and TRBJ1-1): SQTIHQWPATLVQPVGSPLSLECTVEGTSNPNLYWYRQAAGRGLQLLFYSVGIGQISSEVPQNLSASRPQDRQFILSSKKLLLSDSGFYLCAWSVRSVGQGSTEAFFGQGTRLTVV.

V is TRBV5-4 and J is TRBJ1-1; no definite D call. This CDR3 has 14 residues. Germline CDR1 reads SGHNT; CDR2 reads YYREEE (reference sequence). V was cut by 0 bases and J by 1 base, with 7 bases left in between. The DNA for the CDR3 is TGTGCCAGCAGCTTGGTTCCGGAGAACACTGAAGCTTTCTTT. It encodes CASSLVPENTEAFF.

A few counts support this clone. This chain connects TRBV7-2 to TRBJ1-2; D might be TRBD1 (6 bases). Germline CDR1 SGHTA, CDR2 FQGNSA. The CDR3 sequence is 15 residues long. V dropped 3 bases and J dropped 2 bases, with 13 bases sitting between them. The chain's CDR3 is CASSFEPGTNYGYTF. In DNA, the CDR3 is TGTGCCAGCAGCTTCGAGCCCGGGACAAACTATGGCTACACCTTC.

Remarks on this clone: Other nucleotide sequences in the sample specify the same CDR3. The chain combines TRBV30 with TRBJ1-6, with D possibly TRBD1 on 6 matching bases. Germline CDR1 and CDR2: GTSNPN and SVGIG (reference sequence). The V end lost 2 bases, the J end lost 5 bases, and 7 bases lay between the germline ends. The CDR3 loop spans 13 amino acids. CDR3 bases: TGTGCCTGGAGTACAGGGAATAATTCACCCCTCCACTTT. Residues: CAWSTGNNSPLHF. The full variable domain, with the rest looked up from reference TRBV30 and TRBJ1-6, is SQTIHQWPATLVQPVGSPLSLECTVEGTSNPNLYWYRQAAGRGLQLLFYSVGIGQISSEVPQNLSASRPQDRQFILSSKKLLLSDSGFYLCAWSTGNNSPLHFGNGTRLTVT.